This T cell receptor beta chain was recovered during a study of glioma-infiltrating T cells. Germline CDR1 is LGHDT and CDR2 is YNNKEL (reference sequence). The CDR3 is 14 amino acids. Trimming cost V 2 bases and J 4 bases; bases outside gene matches: 1. TCR alpha and beta CDR3 regions were amplified from RNA using iRepertoire nested multiplex PCR. TCRdb fed the multiplex PCR reads into MiXCR, producing one record per CDR3 protein. Counted here are under 200,000 distinct CDR3 sequences, roughly 45% occurring once; the ten biggest clones make up roughly 5.4%. Specimen: glioma tissue, nonneoplastic brain tissue, or PBMCs (not recorded which). This chain connects TRBV3-1 to TRBJ2-1; 8 bases are shared with TRBD1. The source of this sequence is a human donor with low-grade glioma or glioblastoma, undergoing nonglioma brain surgery, or in good health (not recorded which). Here the CDR3 DNA reads TGTGCCAGCAGCCAACAGGGGGCGTACAATGAGCAGTTCTTC. Translating gives CASSQQGAYNEQFF.